The clone carrying this T cell receptor beta chain was recorded at least ten times. The record originates from a study of T cells after yellow fever vaccination. Per germline, CDR1 SGHRS and CDR2 YFSETQ. This CDR3 has 14 amino acids. V lost 0 bases and J 2 bases, leaving 9 bases between the germline ends. One entry per CDR3 protein results from TCRdb running MiXCR on the 5' RACE reads. The sample yields over 110,000 distinct CDR3 sequences, 7.7% seen once. This TCR was sampled from a man younger than 45 who received the YFV17D yellow fever vaccine. V usage is TRBV5-1 and J usage is TRBJ2-7, with D hard to call. Sequences were derived from CD4+ T cells sorted from PBMCs, sampled 5 days after the yellow fever booster vaccination. The CDR3 coding sequence is TGCGCCAGCAGCTTGGGGGCGTCGACCTACGAGCAGTACTTC. This codes for CASSLGASTYEQYF.